The T cell receptor (beta chain) under discussion was sequenced for a study of CD8 T cells in ankylosing spondylitis. Study results and limitations: The disease-linked clones had a CD8+ phenotype and low blood frequencies.

This clonotype was counted only a few times. What it binds is unknown. TCRdb independently ran MiXCR on the 5' RACE reads; one entry per CDR3 protein. The sample records about 150,000 distinct CDR3 sequences, about 42% being singletons. This CDR3 spans 14 amino acids. V was pared by 7 bases and J by 6 bases, with 19 bases between. This TCR came from a male donor with ankylosing spondylitis. Input material: synovial fluid, either unsorted or a sorted T cell fraction (not recorded which). The J gene is TRBJ2-7, the V gene TRBV12-3 or TRBV12-4, with D possibly being TRBD1 (6 bases). This chain's CDR3 is CASTQWDKGVEQYF. In nucleotides, the CDR3 is TGTGCCAGCACCCAATGGGACAAAGGCGTCGAGCAGTACTTC.